The following is a TCR beta chain sequence with its context. Its matching antigen is unknown. TCRdb recomputed calls from the RT-PCR reads with MiXCR, one row per CDR3 protein. The table shows 650,000 to 800,000 distinct CDR3 sequences, with around 13% occurring only once. The V and J ends lost 2 bases and 6 bases respectively, with 13 bases between them. This CDR3 is built from 14 residues. CDR1 is SGHTA and CDR2 is FQGNSA in the germline V gene. This entry is derived from a study of response to subunit inactivated influenza vaccine. Study-wide results and limits: Authors suggested seasonal influenza vaccinations each recruit few new T cells.

Sequenced material: PBMCs from blood, taken less than 15 days before vaccination. V gene TRBV7-2 combines with J gene TRBJ1-1; TRBD1 might be the D (5 bases). The sequence came from a man aged 50 or older who received an inactivated influenza vaccine. The CDR3 region is CASSLLAGSAEAFF. DNA of the CDR3: TGTGCCAGCAGCTTACTGGCAGGGTCGGCTGAAGCTTTCTTT. Using reference TRBV7-2 and TRBJ1-1 for the parts outside the CDR3, the full variable domain is GAGVSQSPSNKVTEKGKDVELRCDPISGHTALYWYRQSLGQGLEFLIYFQGNSAPDKSGLPSDRFSAERTGGSVSTLTIQRTQQEDSAVYLCASSLLAGSAEAFFGQGTRLTVV.